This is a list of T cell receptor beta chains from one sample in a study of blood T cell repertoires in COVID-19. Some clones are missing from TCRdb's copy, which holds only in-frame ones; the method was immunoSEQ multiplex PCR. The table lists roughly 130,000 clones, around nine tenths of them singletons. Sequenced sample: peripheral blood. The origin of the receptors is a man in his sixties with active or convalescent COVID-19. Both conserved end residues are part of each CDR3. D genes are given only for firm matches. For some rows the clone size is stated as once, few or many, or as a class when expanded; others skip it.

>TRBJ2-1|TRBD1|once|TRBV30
TGTGCCTGGAGGTACGGCAGGGGGCTGTTGAATGAGCAGTTCTTC
CAWRYGRGLLNEQFF
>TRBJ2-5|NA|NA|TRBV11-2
TGTGCCAGCAGCTTCGCCGGGAACCAAGAGACCCAGTACTTC
CASSFAGNQETQYF
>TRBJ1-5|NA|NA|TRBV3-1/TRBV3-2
TGTGCCAGCAGCCAAGACCCGGGGCAGCCCCAGCATTTT
CASSQDPGQPQHF
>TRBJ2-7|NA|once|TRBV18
TGTGCCAGCTCACGGGCTCAGGGTTCCTACGAGCAGTACTTC
CASSRAQGSYEQYF
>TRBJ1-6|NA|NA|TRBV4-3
TGCGCCAGCAGCCAAGAACAGGGCTCCTATAATTCACCCCTCCACTTT
CASSQEQGSYNSPLHF
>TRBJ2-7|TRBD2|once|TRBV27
TGTGCCAGCAGTTTAACGGCGGGAGCTTGGTACGAGCAGTACTTC
CASSLTAGAWYEQYF
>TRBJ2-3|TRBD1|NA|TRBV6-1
TGTGCCAGCAGTGAAGGGACAGGGAGGACCTTCCCAGATACGCAGTATTTT
CASSEGTGRTFPDTQYF
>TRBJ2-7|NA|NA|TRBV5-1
TGCGCCAGCAGCTTGGCTCTGGGGAGCTACGAGCAGTACTTC
CASSLALGSYEQYF
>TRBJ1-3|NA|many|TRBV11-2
TGTGCCAGCAGCTCTATTAACTCTGGAAACACCATATATTTT
CASSSINSGNTIYF
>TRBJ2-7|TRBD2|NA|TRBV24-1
TGTGCCACCAGTGACCCAGCGGGAGGCTACGAGCAGTACTTC
CATSDPAGGYEQYF
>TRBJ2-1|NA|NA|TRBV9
TGTGCCAGCAGCGGGGGGACTCCCGGCCATGAGCAGTTCTTC
CASSGGTPGHEQFF
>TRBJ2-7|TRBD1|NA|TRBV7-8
TGTGCCAGCAGCAGAGCCGGGACAGAGACCTACGAGCAGTACTTC
CASSRAGTETYEQYF
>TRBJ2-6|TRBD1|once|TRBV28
TGTGCCAGCAGTTTTGCCCAGGGGGCTAGAGGGGCCAACGTCCTGACTTTC
CASSFAQGARGANVLTF
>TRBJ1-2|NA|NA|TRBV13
TGTGCCAGCAGCGCCGCTCGTATACAGAACACTAACTATGGCTACACCTTC
CASSAARIQNTNYGYTF
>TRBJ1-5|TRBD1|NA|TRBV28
TGTGCCAGCACCCCCACCGGACAGGGAGGCAATCAGCCCCAGCATTTT
CASTPTGQGGNQPQHF
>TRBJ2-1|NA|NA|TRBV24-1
TGTGCCACCAGTGACCCCGCTTCGCGGTCCTACAATGAGCAGTTCTTC
CATSDPASRSYNEQFF
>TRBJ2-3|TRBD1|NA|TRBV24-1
TGTGCCACCAGTGACCGGGGACAGGGGGCAGATACGCAGTATTTT
CATSDRGQGADTQYF
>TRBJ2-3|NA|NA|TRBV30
TGTGCCTGGAGTGTACAAGATACGCAGTATTTT
CAWSVQDTQYF
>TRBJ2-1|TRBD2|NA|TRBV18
TGTGCCAGCTCACCACCTATTGAGCGGGAGAACTACAATGAGCAGTTCTTC
CASSPPIERENYNEQFF
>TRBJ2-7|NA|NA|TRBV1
TGCACCAGCAGCCAAGATCTAGGCAGGGGGTCCGGCGAGCAGTACTTC
CTSSQDLGRGSGEQYF
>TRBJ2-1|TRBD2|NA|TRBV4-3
TGCGCCAGCAGTCGTGAGCGGGGTGCCTACAATGAGCAGTTCTTC
CASSRERGAYNEQFF
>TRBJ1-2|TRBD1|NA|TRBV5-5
TGTGCCAGCAGCCCCCGGACAGGGGGCGTGAATGGCTACACCTTC
CASSPRTGGVNGYTF
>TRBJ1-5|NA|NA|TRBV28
TGTGCCAGCAGTTCCTCGGGGTGGGGAGAAAATCAGCCCCAGCATTTT
CASSSSGWGENQPQHF
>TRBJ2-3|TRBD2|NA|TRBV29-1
TGCAGCGTTAAGCCGGGACTAGCGGGTTTCGGGAATACGCAGTATTTT
CSVKPGLAGFGNTQYF
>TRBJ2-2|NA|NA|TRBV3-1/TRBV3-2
TGTGCCAGCAGCCAAGATCAGGTCGGGGAGCTGTTTTTT
CASSQDQVGELFF
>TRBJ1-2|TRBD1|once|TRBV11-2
TGTGCCAGCAGCTTACTCAGGGGGCGCGTGGGCTATGGCTACACCTTC
CASSLLRGRVGYGYTF
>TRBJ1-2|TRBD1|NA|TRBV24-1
TGTGCCACCAGTGATTTCCCAGACAGGGATGGCTACACCTTC
CATSDFPDRDGYTF
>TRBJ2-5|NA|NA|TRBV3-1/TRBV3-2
TGTGCCAGCAGCCGGGCGCGGGGGCCCCAGTACTTC
CASSRARGPQYF
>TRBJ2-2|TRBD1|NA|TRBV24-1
TGTGCCACCAGTGACCTGACAGGGGTCGACACCGGGGAGCTGTTTTTT
CATSDLTGVDTGELFF